This T cell receptor (beta chain) was recovered during a study of shared clonotypes between healthy human individuals (dated by TCRdb to the early 2020s). Broadly, across the study: The cohort comprised two women and three men aged 18 to 49 years. For each donor, three plates each were used for CD4 naive and CD4 memory, two plates were used for CD8 naive, and one plate was used for CD8 memory. To estimate repertoire size and how much clonotypes are shared between individuals, the study performed deep sequencing of blood TCR repertoires from 4 to 6 healthy adults. To increase sequencing depth and limit assay-specific biases, different laboratories used diverse techniques to prepare libraries and sequence TCR repertoires. Each donor's leukapheresis produced roughly between roughly 0.85 and 9.5 billion PBMCs. General conclusions and limits of the study: The genetic and exposure-history diversity represented was limited by the small number of donors. Larger estimated clonotype richness was generally found for naive subsets than for memory subsets. Sampling was restricted to blood, and TCR repertoires in tissue are likely to differ from TCR repertoires in blood. Pairwise subsampling indicated that sequencing depth was expected to affect the degree of clonotype sharing among donors. Rarefaction of sorted-subset datasets indicated incomplete sequencing despite the large sequencing depth. Compared with non-shared clonotypes, the clonotypes found in all four sorted-subset donors had higher generation probabilities. Sharing across a few donors was observed for approximately 5% of naive CD4, under 4% of naive CD8, 2% to 2.5% of memory CD4, and about 0.4% of memory CD8 clonotypes.

As for this clone: There is no known antigen for this receptor. The input lacks base qualities; no much larger clone sits a single base away.

CDR1 and CDR2, per the germline V gene (reference sequence), are SEHNR and FQNEAQ. There are 16 amino acids in the CDR3, from cysteine to phenylalanine inclusive. Only the CDR3 portion is preserved as DNA: 48 bases, with reading frame beginning at the first base. V lost 7 bases and J lost 9 bases, and the count of bases not matched to a germline gene is 18. TCR CDR3 regions were amplified from genomic DNA by multiplex PCR using the deep immunoSEQ assay. Genomic DNA extracted from each cell subset was distributed evenly over all wells of several immunoSEQ 96-well plates, and each plate served as one replicate. For sorted subsets, roughly 200 ng of genomic DNA, equivalent to some 33,000 T cell genomes, went into each replicate PCR. The purified libraries were quantified using a Qubit 3.0 fluorometer, sized with a Bioanalyzer 2100, and then quantified again using the KAPA Library Quantification kit. Every immunoSEQ 96-well plate was sequenced on a dedicated single-read 150-cycle Illumina NextSeq 550 flow cell. On the study's bioinformatics: Because only junctional sequences without quality scores were contained in the immunoSEQ output, filtering matching that applied to full-length reads could not be performed. To assign V/J genes and CDR3, sequences were annotated against IMGT germline references using PyIR, a Python wrapper for IgBLAST v1.9. Reads were filtered out if the reads had weak V/J assignments (E-value above 1e-6), no CDR3, stop codons, out-of-frame junctions, or ambiguous translated residues. A V3J clonotype was defined by an identical inferred V gene, J gene, and CDR3 amino acid sequence. Percentage overlap between repertoires was calculated by dividing the number of shared unique clonotypes by the size of the smaller repertoire. Repertoire richness was assessed with RTK rarefaction, the Chao1 estimator, and Recon v2.1 estimates of unobserved clonotypes. Generation probabilities were computed with OLGA for all TCRbeta clonotypes obtained by the gDNA method from four donors. This immuneACCESS table, as held by TCRdb, lists in-frame sequences with V and J called but not all clones. Of the missing ones, under half trace to an unresolved V gene in checked studies; the others have no known cause. The V and J calls and clone size come from that table; D and trimming were worked out from the DNA. The sample yields about 1,900,000 clones; about 94% were counted once. Of the sample, around 1% falls within the top ten clones.

For the CD8 naive samples, CD45RO-negative cells were positively selected for CCR7, yielding a CD45RA+CCR7+ population from which TemRA cells were excluded. Donors were healthy HIV-negative adults with no recently reported acute infections or vaccinations. All donors were Caucasian adults living in Nashville, Tennessee, USA. Blood was obtained by leukapheresis, after which PBMCs were separated by Ficoll-Histopaque density gradient centrifugation and cryopreserved in liquid nitrogen vapor phase. Analytical flow cytometry was used to check the purity and quantity of each magnetically sorted T cell population. Genomic DNA was isolated from each sorted fraction and quantified by UV absorbance on a Nanodrop 2000c.

The source of this sequence is a man between 18 and 35 years old in good health. The sequenced sample consisted of naive CD8+ T cells sorted from blood. This sample's cell subset or site label indicates: CD45RA+CCR7+. The chain is encoded by TRBV7-9 joined to TRBJ2-1; 7 of the junction bases match TRBD2. The base sequence is TGTGCCAGCACCCCATCACGAGGGGAGGGGAGCGGTGAGCAGTTCTTC. Its translation reads: CASTPSRGEGSGEQFF.